A single T cell receptor beta chain is shown here with its context. This sample was included in a study of blood T cell repertoires in COVID-19. Methods used by the authors: Amplification with reference gene primers provided the estimates of nucleated cell counts. Sequencing was performed with immunoSEQ multiplex PCR; in TCRdb, only in-frame clones are kept and a portion is missing. V, J and clone size derive from that table, while D and trimming were established from the DNA sequence. Of fewer than 150,000 clones in the sample, 88% were seen once. This CDR3 comprises 15 residues. The V segment lost 3 bases and the J segment 6 bases; nucleotides outside the gene matches: 6. CDR1 and CDR2 from the germline V gene are SGHKS and YYEKEE (reference sequence).

The V gene is TRBV5-5, the J gene TRBJ2-2; 9 bases are a match to TRBD1. This clonotype was obtained from a man over 45 with active or convalescent COVID-19. The material sequenced was peripheral blood. CDR3 DNA: TGTGCCAGCAGCTACTACGGGACAGGGTCCGGGGAGCTGTTTTTT. Encoded protein: CASSYYGTGSGELFF.